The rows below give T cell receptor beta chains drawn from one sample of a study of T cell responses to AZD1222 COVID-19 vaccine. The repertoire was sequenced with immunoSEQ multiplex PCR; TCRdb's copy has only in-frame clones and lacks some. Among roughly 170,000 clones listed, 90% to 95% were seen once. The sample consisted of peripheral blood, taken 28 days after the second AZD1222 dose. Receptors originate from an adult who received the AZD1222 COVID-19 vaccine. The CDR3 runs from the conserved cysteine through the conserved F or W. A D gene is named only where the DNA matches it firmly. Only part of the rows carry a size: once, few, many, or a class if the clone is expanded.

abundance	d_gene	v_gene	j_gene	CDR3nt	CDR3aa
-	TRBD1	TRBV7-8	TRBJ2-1	TGTGCCAGCAGCCGGGACAGGGGCTACAATGAGCAGTTCTTC	CASSRDRGYNEQFF
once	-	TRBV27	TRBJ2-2	TGTGCCAGCAGTTTATCGAACCCATTGACCGGGGAGCTGTTTTTT	CASSLSNPLTGELFF
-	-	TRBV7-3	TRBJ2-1	TGTGCCAGCAGCTTAGGGGTAGGTCTCGATGAGCAGTTCTTC	CASSLGVGLDEQFF
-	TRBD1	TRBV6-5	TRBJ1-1	TGTGCCAGCAGTTACCGGACAGGGGTTGGTGAAGCTTTCTTT	CASSYRTGVGEAFF
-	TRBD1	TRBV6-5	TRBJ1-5	TGTGCCAGCACCTGGGACAGACAGCCCCAGCATTTT	CASTWDRQPQHF
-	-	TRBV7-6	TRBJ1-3	TGTGCCAGCAGCTTAGGACAGGCTGGAAACACCATATATTTT	CASSLGQAGNTIYF
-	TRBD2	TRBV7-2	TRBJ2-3	TGTGCCAGCAGCTTCCAATCGGGAGGGGCAGATACGCAGTATTTT	CASSFQSGGADTQYF
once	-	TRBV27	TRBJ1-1	TGTGCCAGCAGCCCTACAAAGGGGGGCACTGAAGCTTTCTTT	CASSPTKGGTEAFF
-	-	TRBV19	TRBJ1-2	TGTGCCAGTAGTACCCCCCGGGGCTACACCTTC	CASSTPRGYTF
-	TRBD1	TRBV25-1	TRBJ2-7	TGTGCCAGTACGGGACAGGAAAAATACGAGCAGTACTTC	CASTGQEKYEQYF
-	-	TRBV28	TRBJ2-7	TGTGCCAGCAGGCCCCTGCAGGGGGGGATCTACGAGCAGTACTTC	CASRPLQGGIYEQYF
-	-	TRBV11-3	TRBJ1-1	TGTGCCAGCAGCCGAGAAGGGGGGTCTGAAGCTTTCTTT	CASSREGGSEAFF
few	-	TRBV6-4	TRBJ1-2	TGTGCCAGCAGTGACTCCGGGACATATGGCTACACCTTC	CASSDSGTYGYTF
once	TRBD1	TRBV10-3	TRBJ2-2	TGTGCCATCAGTACCGGGACAGGGGGCTCCGGGGAGCTGTTTTTT	CAISTGTGGSGELFF
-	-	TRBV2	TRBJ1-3	TGTGCCAGCATCGCTCTAAGGTTGACGGGGCTCTCTGGAAACACCATATATTTT	CASIALRLTGLSGNTIYF
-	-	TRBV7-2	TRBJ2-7	TGTGCCAGCAGCCAACCTACAGGGCCCTACGAGCAGTACTTC	CASSQPTGPYEQYF
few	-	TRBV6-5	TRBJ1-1	TGTGCCAGCAGTTACAAGGGGAGGAACACTGAAGCTTTCTTT	CASSYKGRNTEAFF
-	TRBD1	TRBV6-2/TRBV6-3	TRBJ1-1	TGTGCCAGCAGCTATGACCACGGACAGGGCAGCGATGAAGCTTTCTTT	CASSYDHGQGSDEAFF
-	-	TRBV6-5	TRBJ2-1	TGTGCCAGCAGGCCAAACGGCGCGAATGAGCAGTTCTTC	CASRPNGANEQFF
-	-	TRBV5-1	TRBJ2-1	TGCGCCAGCAGCTTGGAGGCTCTTTCCTACAATGAGCAGTTCTTC	CASSLEALSYNEQFF
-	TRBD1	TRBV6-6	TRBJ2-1	TGTGCCAGCAGCGGAGCCGGGACAGGGGTATACAATGAGCAGTTCTTC	CASSGAGTGVYNEQFF
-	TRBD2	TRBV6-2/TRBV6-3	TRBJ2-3	TGTGCCAGCAGTTACCCGGGGCTAGCGGGGCAAAGTAATACGCAGTATTTT	CASSYPGLAGQSNTQYF
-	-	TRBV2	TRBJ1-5	TGTGCCAGCGGAACAATGGGGGGCAATCAGCCCCAGCATTTT	CASGTMGGNQPQHF
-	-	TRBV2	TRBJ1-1	TGTGCCAGCCTCGCTCTCGAAGCTTTCTTT	CASLALEAFF
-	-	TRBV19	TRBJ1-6	TGTGCCAGTACCTCGGGAAGAAGGCCCAATTCACCCCTCCACTTT	CASTSGRRPNSPLHF
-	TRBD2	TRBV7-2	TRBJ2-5	TGTGCCAGCAGCCGTAGCGGGAGTGAGACCCAGTACTTC	CASSRSGSETQYF
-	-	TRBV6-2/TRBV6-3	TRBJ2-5	TGTGCCAGCAGTTACTCTGTAAAGACCCAGTACTTC	CASSYSVKTQYF
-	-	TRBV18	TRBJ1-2	TGTGCCAGCTCACCATCGGGGGGTGGCTACACCTTC	CASSPSGGGYTF
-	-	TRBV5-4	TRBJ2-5	TGTGCCTCCCGAGCAACAGGGTACGGGGAGACCCAGTACTTC	CASRATGYGETQYF
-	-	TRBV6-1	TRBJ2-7	TGTGCCAGCAGTGAAGTGTGGGGGAAGGGCTACGAGCAGTACTTC	CASSEVWGKGYEQYF
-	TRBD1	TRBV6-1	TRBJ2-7	TGTGCCAGCAGTGAAGCGGGACAGCGCAACTACGAGCAGTACTTC	CASSEAGQRNYEQYF
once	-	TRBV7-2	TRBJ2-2	TGTGCCAGCAGCTTAGGGCGGAACACCGGGGAGCTGTTTTTT	CASSLGRNTGELFF
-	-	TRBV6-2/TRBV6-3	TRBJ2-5	TGTGCCAGCAGCCGGGTGGGGGGGCCTGGAGAGACCCAGTACTTC	CASSRVGGPGETQYF
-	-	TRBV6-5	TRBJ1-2	TGTGCCAGCAGTTACCACGCGGTCTATGGCTACACCTTC	CASSYHAVYGYTF
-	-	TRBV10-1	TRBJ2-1	TGCGCCAGCAGTGAAACAGAAGGGTTAGCTGAGCAGTTCTTC	CASSETEGLAEQFF
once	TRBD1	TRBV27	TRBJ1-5	TGTGCCAGCCGGCCAGGGGGTAATCAGCCCCAGCATTTT	CASRPGGNQPQHF
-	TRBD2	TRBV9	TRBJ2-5	TGTGCCAGCAGCTATAGCGGGGCCTACCAAGAGACCCAGTACTTC	CASSYSGAYQETQYF
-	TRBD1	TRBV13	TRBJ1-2	TGTGCCAGCAGCTTCGGACAGGGGTATAACTATGGCTACACCTTC	CASSFGQGYNYGYTF
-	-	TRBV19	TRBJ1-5	TGTGCCAGTAGTGTCCAACAGGGAAACCAGCCCCAGCATTTT	CASSVQQGNQPQHF
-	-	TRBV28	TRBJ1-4	TGTGCCAGCAGTTTAGTGGGTAATGAAAAACTGTTTTTT	CASSLVGNEKLFF
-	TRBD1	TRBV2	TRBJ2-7	TGTGCCAGCACAGAGGACAGGAGAAGCTACGAGCAGTACTTC	CASTEDRRSYEQYF
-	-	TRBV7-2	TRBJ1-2	TGTGCCAGCAGCTTAGATGGGGGCCCCTATGGCTACACCTTC	CASSLDGGPYGYTF
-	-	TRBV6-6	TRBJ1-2	TGTGCCAGCAGTTACGGGGCCACAACTGGCTACACCTTC	CASSYGATTGYTF
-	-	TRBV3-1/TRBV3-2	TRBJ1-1	TGTGCCAGCAGCCAAGACCCCCGGCAGACGAACACTGAAGCTTTCTTT	CASSQDPRQTNTEAFF
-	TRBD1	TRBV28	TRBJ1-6	TGTGCCAGCACGGGACAGCGCGTCCGAAATTCACCCCTCCACTTT	CASTGQRVRNSPLHF
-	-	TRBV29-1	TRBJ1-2	TGCAGCGTTGATCGTAATGACGGCAACTATGGCTACACCTTC	CSVDRNDGNYGYTF
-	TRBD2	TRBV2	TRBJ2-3	TGTGCCAGCATCCAAACCAGCGGGGGGGCGGGAGATACGCAGTATTTT	CASIQTSGGAGDTQYF
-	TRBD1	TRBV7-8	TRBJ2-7	TGTGCCAGCAGGAGGGACAGTGGGGCATACGAGCAGTACTTC	CASRRDSGAYEQYF
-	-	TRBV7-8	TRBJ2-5	TGTGCCAGCAGCTTAGGCTTCCGAATGGCCCAAGAGACCCAGTACTTC	CASSLGFRMAQETQYF
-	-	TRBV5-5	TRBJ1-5	TGTGCCAGCAGCTGGACCGTACAGGGATCCGTGGGCAATCAGCCCCAGCATTTT	CASSWTVQGSVGNQPQHF
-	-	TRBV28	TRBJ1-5	TGTGCCAGCAGTTTAAACAGGAGAAGCAATCAGCCCCAGCATTTT	CASSLNRRSNQPQHF
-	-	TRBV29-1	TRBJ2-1	TGCAGCGTTGCAGACATTGAGCAGTTCTTC	CSVADIEQFF
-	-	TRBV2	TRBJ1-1	TGTGCCAGCAGCGTCAGGAGCCCCAGAGTAGAAGCTTTCTTT	CASSVRSPRVEAFF
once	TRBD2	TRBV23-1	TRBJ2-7	TGCGCCAGCAGTCACCCTTGCGCGGGAGCCTACGAGCAGTACTTC	CASSHPCAGAYEQYF
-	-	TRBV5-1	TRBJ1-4	TGCGCCAGCAGCGCCCTAGACCCGGGAGAAAAACTGTTTTTT	CASSALDPGEKLFF
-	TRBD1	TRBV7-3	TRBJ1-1	TGTGCCAGCAGCTTAGAGGGACAGGGGAGTACTGAAGCTTTCTTT	CASSLEGQGSTEAFF
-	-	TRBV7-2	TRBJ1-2	TGTGCCAGCAGCTCCCCGAGGGGCGGCTACACCTTC	CASSSPRGGYTF
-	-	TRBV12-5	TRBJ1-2	TGTGCTAGTGGTTTGGGAGGAGTGGGTGGCTACACCTTC	CASGLGGVGGYTF
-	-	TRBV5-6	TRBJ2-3	TGTGCCAGCAGCTTAGGCACGTATAGCACAGATACGCAGTATTTT	CASSLGTYSTDTQYF